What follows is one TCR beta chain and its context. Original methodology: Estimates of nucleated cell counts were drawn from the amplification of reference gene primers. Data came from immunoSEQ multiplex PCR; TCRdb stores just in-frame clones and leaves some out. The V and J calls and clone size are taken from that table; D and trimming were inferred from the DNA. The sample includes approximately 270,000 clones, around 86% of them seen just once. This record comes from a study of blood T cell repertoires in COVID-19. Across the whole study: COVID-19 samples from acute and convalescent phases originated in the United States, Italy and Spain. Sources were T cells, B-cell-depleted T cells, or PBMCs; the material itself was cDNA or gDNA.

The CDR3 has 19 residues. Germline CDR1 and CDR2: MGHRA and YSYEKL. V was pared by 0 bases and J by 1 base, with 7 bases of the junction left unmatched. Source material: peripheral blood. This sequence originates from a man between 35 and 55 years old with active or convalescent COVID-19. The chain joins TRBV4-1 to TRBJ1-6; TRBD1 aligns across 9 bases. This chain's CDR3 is CASSQDPYRGRSYNSPLHF. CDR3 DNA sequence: TGCGCCAGCAGCCAAGATCCTTACAGGGGGCGGTCCTATAATTCACCCCTCCACTTT.